The rows below give T cell receptor beta chains drawn from one sample of a study of identical twins. A single record per CDR3 protein comes from TCRdb applying MiXCR to the 5' RACE reads. The repertoire holds about 550,000 distinct CDR3 sequences, with around 20% as singletons. In addition, the sample was reused for a study of yellow fever vaccine responses in identical twins.

What was sequenced was CD4+ T cells sorted from blood. Every receptor here comes from a woman aged 18-35 years in good health. CDR3s include the opening cysteine and the closing phenylalanine or tryptophan. The D gene is left open where the match is weak. Clone size appears in some rows only: once, few, many, or a class for an expanded clone.

size	D	length	V	J	DNA	CDR3
-	TRBD2	16	TRBV7-9	TRBJ2-1	TGTGCCAGCAGCTTAGATTGGGAGGGAGGAAAGAATGAGCAGTTCTTC	CASSLDWEGGKNEQFF
-	-	15	TRBV19	TRBJ1-5	TGTGCCAGTACCCCGGAGGGGTTAGGCAATCAGCCCCAGCATTTT	CASTPEGLGNQPQHF
few	-	14	TRBV5-1	TRBJ2-3	TGCGCCAGCACCCTGGGGCTCATCACAGATACGCAGTATTTT	CASTLGLITDTQYF
-	TRBD2	16	TRBV6-1	TRBJ2-1	TGTGCCAGTCAGCGGACTAGCGGGAACCCCTACAATGAGCAGTTCTTC	CASQRTSGNPYNEQFF
-	TRBD1	11	TRBV2	TRBJ1-2	TGTGCCAGACAAACAGGGGGCAGCTACACCTTC	CARQTGGSYTF
-	TRBD2	14	TRBV7-9	TRBJ2-1	TGTGCCAGCAGCTTAGAACTAGCGGGATTTGAGCAGTTCTTC	CASSLELAGFEQFF
-	TRBD1	14	TRBV5-1	TRBJ1-1	TGCGCCAGCAGCTTGTGGGACAGGGTTGCCGAAGCTTTCTTT	CASSLWDRVAEAFF
many	-	15	TRBV5-1	TRBJ2-3	TGCGCCAGCAGCTTGGACGGGAAGGCCACAGATACGCAGTATTTT	CASSLDGKATDTQYF
-	TRBD2	19	TRBV4-1	TRBJ2-1	TGCGCCAGCAGCCAGGGACTAGCGGGGGTAGTGCCTACCTACAATGAGCAGTTCTTC	CASSQGLAGVVPTYNEQFF
-	TRBD2	19	TRBV15	TRBJ2-5	TGTGCCACCAGCAGAGTCCACCCAAATAGCGGGGGTTGGCGAGAGACCCAGTACTTC	CATSRVHPNSGGWRETQYF
few	TRBD1	14	TRBV20-1	TRBJ1-1	TGCAGTGCTCAGGGACAGGGGCCCCACACTGAAGCTTTCTTT	CSAQGQGPHTEAFF
-	-	16	TRBV20-1	TRBJ2-1	TGCTGCGCTCAGGGGGGGGGGACCAACTCCTACAATGAGCAGTTCTTC	CCAQGGGTNSYNEQFF
-	TRBD2	14	TRBV7-2	TRBJ2-7	TGTGCCAGCAGCCCCTCACTAGCGGGCTACGAGCAGTACTTC	CASSPSLAGYEQYF
-	TRBD2	18	TRBV11-2	TRBJ2-2	TGTGCCAGCAGCTTCAGGACTAGCGGGAGACTGAACACCGGGGAGCTGTTTTTT	CASSFRTSGRLNTGELFF
-	-	16	TRBV12-3/TRBV12-4	TRBJ1-1	TGTGCCAGCAGTTTAGAGGGAGGTCTACTGAACACTGAAGCTTTCTTT	CASSLEGGLLNTEAFF
-	-	13	TRBV20-1	TRBJ1-3	TGCAGTGCTAACCAGGGCTCTGGAAACACCATATATTTT	CSANQGSGNTIYF
-	-	14	TRBV14	TRBJ2-2	TGTGCCAGCAGCCAGGGCAGGCTAAAGGGGGAGCTGTTTTTT	CASSQGRLKGELFF
-	TRBD1	19	TRBV11-1	TRBJ2-4	TGTGCCAGCAGCTCAAGCCCCAGGGGGACACCGGTAGCCAAAAACATTCAGTACTTC	CASSSSPRGTPVAKNIQYF
-	-	13	TRBV3-1	TRBJ2-1	TGTGCCAGCAGCCAGTGGTGGAATAGCCAGCAGTTCTTC	CASSQWWNSQQFF
-	TRBD2	16	TRBV10-3	TRBJ2-7	TGTGCCATCAGTGTGGGACCCCGGGAGGGGTCCTACGAGCAGTACTTC	CAISVGPREGSYEQYF
-	-	16	TRBV6-1	TRBJ1-2	TGTGCCAGCAGTCCGCCTCCTTCCGGGACGGACTTGGGCTACACCTTC	CASSPPPSGTDLGYTF
-	-	14	TRBV7-2	TRBJ2-7	TGTGCCAGCAGCTTAGCGGGCGCTAGAGACGAGCAGTACTTC	CASSLAGARDEQYF
-	-	13	TRBV29-1	TRBJ1-1	TGCAGCGTTGTGGGGGGCACTAACACTGAAGCTTTCTTT	CSVVGGTNTEAFF
-	TRBD1	16	TRBV7-9	TRBJ1-1	TGTGCCAGCAGCCGACAGGGGGAATCCGTGAACACTGAAGCTTTCTTT	CASSRQGESVNTEAFF
-	-	16	TRBV24-1	TRBJ2-3	TGTGCCACCAGTCGTACGGGACGGTCTAGCACAGATACGCAGTATTTT	CATSRTGRSSTDTQYF
few	TRBD2	18	TRBV5-1	TRBJ2-1	TGCGCCAGCAGCTTACGCATTGTCGGGACTAGCGGATACAATGAGCAGTTCTTC	CASSLRIVGTSGYNEQFF
-	-	15	TRBV6-5	TRBJ2-1	TGTGCCAGCAGTTGGGCTAGCCCCAGGTACAATGAGCAGTTCTTC	CASSWASPRYNEQFF
few	-	18	TRBV5-1	TRBJ2-1	TGCGCCAGCAGCTTGGGTTTGCGGGACTCCTTCGGCTACAATGAGCAGTTCTTC	CASSLGLRDSFGYNEQFF
few	-	11	TRBV28	TRBJ1-2	TGTGCCAGCAGTTTCCTGTATGGCTACACCTTC	CASSFLYGYTF
few	-	14	TRBV12-5	TRBJ2-3	TGTGCTAGTGGTTTTCAGACTGTCACAGATACGCAGTATTTT	CASGFQTVTDTQYF
-	-	14	TRBV2	TRBJ2-7	TGTGCCAGCAGTGAAATAGCGCCTTCCTACGAGCAGTACTTC	CASSEIAPSYEQYF
-	TRBD2	15	TRBV19	TRBJ2-1	TGTGCCACCTCACCAATAGCGGGGGGGAGGAATGAGCAGTTCTTC	CATSPIAGGRNEQFF
-	TRBD2	17	TRBV5-1	TRBJ2-1	TGCGCCAGCAGCTCCCTCCGTACTAGCGGGGGTTACAATGAGCAGTTCTTC	CASSSLRTSGGYNEQFF
many	-	13	TRBV5-1	TRBJ2-7	TGCGCCAGCAGCTTGGCAGGCGTCTACGAGCAGTACTTC	CASSLAGVYEQYF
-	TRBD2	16	TRBV3-1	TRBJ2-5	TGTGCCAGCACCGATGGACTAGCGGGAGTAGGGGAGACCCAGTACTTC	CASTDGLAGVGETQYF
once	-	17	TRBV6-5	TRBJ2-2	TGTGCCAGCAGTTATTCACTCAGGGCTGCGAACACCGGGGAGCTGTTTTTT	CASSYSLRAANTGELFF
few	-	11	TRBV5-1	TRBJ2-3	TGCGCCAGCAGCGGGGCTTTTACGCAGTATTTT	CASSGAFTQYF
-	-	15	TRBV5-6	TRBJ2-1	TGTGCCAGCAGCCCCTCGTTTCAATTCAGCAATGAGCAGTTCTTC	CASSPSFQFSNEQFF
few	TRBD1	15	TRBV28	TRBJ1-5	TGTGCCAGCAGTCGACAGGGGGAGCCCAATCAGCCCCAGCATTTT	CASSRQGEPNQPQHF
few	-	15	TRBV7-2	TRBJ2-1	TGTGCCAGCAGCTTGACAGGGAGGGGGGACAATGAGCAGTTCTTC	CASSLTGRGDNEQFF
-	-	15	TRBV2	TRBJ2-2	TGTGCCAGCAGTGATTGGGGGGCGAACACCGGGGAGCTGTTTTTT	CASSDWGANTGELFF
many	TRBD2	17	TRBV5-6	TRBJ2-1	TGTGCCAGCAGCTGGGGGCCTAGCGGGGGATTCTACAATGAGCAGTTCTTC	CASSWGPSGGFYNEQFF
-	-	19	TRBV6-5	TRBJ2-5	TGTGCCAGCAGTTACTCGAGCCCCGGGACCACAACGCTTCGGGACACCCAGTACTTC	CASSYSSPGTTTLRDTQYF